Below, 15 T cell receptor beta chains from the same sample are listed, as sequenced in a study of T cell repertoires in cytomegalovirus infection. Via MiXCR, TCRdb re-called the reads, giving one row per CDR3 protein. The sample includes 400,000 to 550,000 distinct CDR3 sequences, over 9% of them seen just once. The specimen was PBMCs. These receptors were obtained from a human donor in good health (CMV status not recorded). Some clones in this sample may be carry-over from other donors' samples.

This clonotype was counted many times. This rearrangement joins TRBV2 to TRBJ2-7; no definite D call. Trimming pared 1 base from V and 1 base from J, leaving 5 bases between. This CDR3 region has 13 residues. Germline assignment: CDR1 SNHLY and CDR2 FYNNEI. The CDR3 DNA reads as TGTGCCAGCAGTGAAGGGCCGTCCTACGAGCAGTACTTC. Translation gives CASSEGPSYEQYF.

This clonotype was seen many times. V and J are TRBV6-1 and TRBJ2-7, with 11 bases identical to TRBD2. After removal of 6 bases from V and 1 base from J, the junction contained 5 bases not matched to a gene. CDR1 is MNHNS, CDR2 SASEGT, per germline. The CDR3 contains 15 residues. This CDR3 reads CASRDSGRGSYEQYF. The CDR3 DNA follows: TGTGCCAGCAGGGATAGCGGGAGGGGGTCCTACGAGCAGTACTTC.

The chain links TRBV25-1 to TRBJ2-3, with a weak D call TRBD1 (6 bases). The CDR3 totals 15 residues. V lost 3 bases, J lost 2 bases, and 12 bases lay in between. Germline V gives CDR1 MGHDK, CDR2 SYGVNS. This CDR3 is CASSDNRVYTDTQYF. The DNA for the CDR3 is TGTGCCAGCAGTGACAACAGGGTCTACACAGATACGCAGTATTTT.

V gene TRBV5-1 combines with J gene TRBJ1-5; TRBD1 matches 9 bases. Trimming took 4 bases from V and 4 from J; bases not matched to a gene: 9. CDR3 length equals 16 residues. Germline assignment: CDR1 SGHRS and CDR2 YFSETQ. CDR3 amino acids: CASSEPIDRGNQPQHF. The CDR3 nucleotides read TGCGCCAGCAGCGAACCTATCGACAGGGGGAATCAGCCCCAGCATTTT.

This clonotype was detected ten times or more. The chain carries TRBV3-1 and TRBJ2-1; TRBD1 matches at 10 bases. V was pared by 8 bases and J by 6 bases, with 4 bases of the junction left unmatched. The CDR3 totals 13 residues. CDR1 and CDR2 from the germline V gene are LGHDT and YNNKEL (reference sequence). The CDR3 DNA reads as TGTGCCAGCTGGACAGGGGGTCTCAATGAGCAGTTCTTC. This gives the protein CASWTGGLNEQFF.

This clonotype was recorded at least ten times. This chain links TRBV27 with TRBJ1-2, with a weak D call TRBD1 (5 bases). The germline V and J ends were trimmed by 5 bases and 5 bases, with 21 bases remaining between them. The CDR3 covers 16 residues. From germline, CDR1 is MNHEY and CDR2 SMNVEV (reference sequence). The CDR3 nucleotides are TGTGCCAGCAGTGGCGGGGGTGGAGCAGAAATATATGGCTACACCTTC. Protein: CASSGGGGAEIYGYTF.

This clonotype was seen a few times. V gene TRBV6-5 combines with J gene TRBJ1-3, with a tentative D call TRBD1 (6 bases). The V gene's germline CDR1 is MNHEY and CDR2 SVGAGI. Trimming shortened V by 6 bases and J by 2 bases, and 14 bases separated the two germline ends. CDR3 length: 15 residues. The CDR3 here is CASRMDSVAGNTIYF. The CDR3 nucleotides are TGTGCCAGCAGGATGGACAGTGTGGCTGGAAACACCATATATTTT.

This clonotype has at least ten counts. This rearrangement joins TRBV20-1 to TRBJ2-3, with a possible D match to TRBD2 (6 bases). Germline CDR1 reads DFQATT; CDR2 reads SNEGSKA (reference sequence). Trimming removed 3 bases from V and 4 bases from J, with 14 bases in between. The CDR3 sequence is 14 residues long. CDR3 in DNA: TGCAGTGCTAGCCCTTCTTGGGGGGCAGATACGCAGTATTTT. Translation gives CSASPSWGADTQYF.

This clonotype was recorded many times. This CDR3 reads CASSRAQGSSGANVLTF. The CDR3 DNA reads TGTGCCAGCAGCCGCGCCCAGGGGAGCTCTGGGGCCAACGTCCTGACTTTC. The rearrangement joins TRBV3-1 to TRBJ2-6, with D possibly TRBD1 on 6 matching bases. Trimming left V 4 bases short and J 0 bases short, with 13 bases between. The germline gives CDR1 LGHDT, CDR2 YNNKEL (reference sequence). CDR3 length: 17 amino acids.

This clonotype has more than one count but fewer than ten. V usage is TRBV28 and J usage is TRBJ2-5, with a weak D call TRBD2 (6 bases). Trimming removed 6 bases at V and 1 base at J, with 9 bases between. There are 13 residues in the CDR3. The germline CDR1 and CDR2 sequences are MDHEN and SYDVKM. In DNA, the CDR3 is TGTGCCAGCAGGGGGGACTTCCAAGAGACCCAGTACTTC. Translating gives CASRGDFQETQYF.

With respect to this clonotype: A much larger clone lies a single base off, so this may be a read error. The CDR3 does not close with the conserved phenylalanine or tryptophan, likely indicating a read error. The J gene is TRBJ2-5, the V gene TRBV3-1, with 11 bases matching TRBD2. The CDR3 totals 16 residues. Looked up from germline, CDR1 is LGHDT and CDR2 is YNNKEL (reference sequence). The ends lost 11 bases at V and 1 base at J; junction bases unmatched: 12. The CDR3 loop reads CASKLRLAGTQETQYC. The CDR3 DNA reads TGTGCCTCCAAGCTGAGACTAGCGGGGACCCAAGAGACCCAGTACTGC.

The gene calls are TRBV24-1 and TRBJ2-1; tentative D call: TRBD1 (6 bases). This CDR3 has 18 residues. Germline loops: CDR1 KGHDR, CDR2 SFDVKD. Trimming removed 3 bases from V and 0 bases from J, with 17 bases in between. DNA for the CDR3: TGTGCCACCAGTGATCCAGGGAAAACAGGGTACTCCTACAATGAGCAGTTCTTC. Translating it yields CATSDPGKTGYSYNEQFF.

In this sample, this clonotype turned up many times. The chain has TRBV12-3 or TRBV12-4 and TRBJ1-4; no clear D. Deletions cut 6 bases from V and 2 bases from J, with 13 bases between. The CDR3 has 15 amino acids. For the CDR3, the DNA is TGTGCCAGCAGCCCTAACGGTATCACTAATGAAAAACTGTTTTTT. It translates to CASSPNGITNEKLFF.

This clonotype showed up just a few times. The V and J genes are TRBV5-1 and TRBJ1-1, with D possibly matching TRBD1 (5 bases). Germline values: CDR1 SGHRS, CDR2 YFSETQ. The CDR3 totals 14 residues. V was pared by 1 base and J by 3 bases, with 10 bases between. The CDR3 loop is CASSLYQGYTEAFF. The DNA for the CDR3 is TGCGCCAGCAGCTTGTATCAGGGTTACACTGAAGCTTTCTTT.

This clonotype was detected many times. The J gene is TRBJ1-4, the V gene TRBV6-5, with no clear D. Trimming cost V 4 bases and J 7 bases, with 16 bases left between them. CDR3 length: 15 amino acids. The V gene's germline CDR1 is MNHEY and CDR2 SVGAGI. The CDR3 coding sequence is TGTGCCAGCAGTTCCGTCGTAGCGGGAGGTGAAAAACTGTTTTTT. It is translated as CASSSVVAGGEKLFF.